This TCR delta chain came from a study of gamma-delta T cells after stem cell transplantation. Relative to its sample, this clone is medium-sized. TCRdb ran CATT on the RT-PCR reads. The sample has 2,800 or so delta-chain clones, 3% to 4% seen once. Looked up from germline, CDR1 is GEAIGNYY and CDR2 is EKD. Unmatched junction bases numbered 15, after V lost 0 bases and J lost 3 bases. This CDR3 region has 19 residues. The source of this sequence is a human donor. It is not recorded whose cells these are; they may come from a transplant donor. The sequenced material came from gamma-delta T cells. V and J are TRDV2 and TRDJ1, with TRDD3 identical over 10 bases. Here the CDR3 reads CACDTVGVLGDRLADKLIF. CDR3 sequence (DNA): TGTGCCTGTGACACCGTGGGCGTACTGGGGGATCGTCTGGCCGATAAACTCATCTTT.